The 11 T cell receptor beta chains presented below share a single source sample, sequenced in a study of a mutant IDH1 vaccine in newly diagnosed glioma. This table comes from immunoSEQ multiplex PCR, and its TCRdb copy is limited to in-frame clones, with some not included. The table includes about 46,000 clones, about 88% detected once. These receptors' targets are unknown. Documented time point: week 47, end of study. Every vaccine dose comprised 300 ug of mutant IDH1 20-mer peptide plus topical imiquimod. This material consisted of PBMCs, taken from a glioma patient whose treatment included an IDH1 peptide vaccine. These receptors originate from a woman in her twenties or thirties with glioma. Some clones in this sample may be carry-over from other donors' samples.

The genes are TRBV27 and TRBJ2-1, with D uncertain. Trimming took 5 bases from V and 4 from J, leaving 15 bases between them. CDR1 and CDR2 (germline): MNHEY, SMNVEV (reference sequence). The CDR3 consists of 15 residues. The CDR3 bases are TGTGCCAGCAGTCCATTGGGCGCATCATACAATGAGCAGTTCTTC. Protein: CASSPLGASYNEQFF.

This clone was counted only a few times. CDR3 DNA: TGTGCCAGCAGCCCCCGGACGGCTGAGCAGTTCTTC. Residues: CASSPRTAEQFF. The rearrangement links TRBV7-2 to TRBJ2-1; D is uncertain. The CDR3 extends over 12 amino acids. Trimming left V 5 bases short and J 9 bases short, with 11 bases between. Germline CDR1 and CDR2: SGHTA and FQGNSA.

The chain combines TRBV30 with TRBJ1-1; TRBD1 agrees at 7 bases. The ends lost 3 bases at V and 1 base at J; junction bases unmatched: 5. Germline loops: CDR1 GTSNPN, CDR2 SVGIG (reference sequence). The CDR3 runs 14 residues. In DNA, the CDR3 is TGTGCCTGGAGGATACACAGGGGGAACACTGAAGCTTTCTTT. Protein product: CAWRIHRGNTEAFF.

This CDR3 reads CASSLSSREAFF. The CDR3 bases are TGTGCCAGCAGCTTAAGTTCGAGGGAAGCTTTCTTT. The chain links TRBV7-9 to TRBJ1-1, with D unclear. V shed 2 bases and J shed 8 bases, with 9 bases lying between them. The CDR3 loop spans 12 amino acids. The germline gives CDR1 SEHNR, CDR2 FQNEAQ (reference sequence).

This clone came up once. This rearrangement joins TRBV1 to TRBJ1-5. TRBV1 constitutes a pseudogene. The CDR3 loop spans 16 amino acids. The CDR3 region is CTSSQGGGRVNQPQHF. The CDR3, as DNA: TGCACCAGCAGCCAAGGGGGGGGAAGGGTCAATCAGCCCCAGCATTTT.

The chain carries TRBV5-4 and TRBJ2-7; tentative D call: TRBD1 (6 bases). Germline assignment: CDR1 SGHNT and CDR2 YYREEE (reference sequence). CDR3 length: 14 amino acids. The germline V and J ends were trimmed by 4 bases and 2 bases, with 13 bases remaining between them. As DNA, the CDR3 is TGTGCCAGCAGCCTCTCGGACAGCCCCTACGAGCAGTACTTC. Translated: CASSLSDSPYEQYF.

This chain links TRBV5-1 with TRBJ2-1; the D gene is possibly TRBD1 (5 bases). The germline V gene has CDR1 SGHRS and CDR2 YFSETQ. This CDR3 contains 16 residues. The V and J ends lost 6 bases and 4 bases respectively, with 20 bases between them. CDR3 bases: TGCGCCAGCACCACCTCAGGGTCAGTTAGTTACAATGAGCAGTTCTTC. This gives the protein CASTTSGSVSYNEQFF.

The rearrangement uses TRBV5-1 and TRBJ2-1; the match to TRBD2 covers 8 bases. CDR1 and CDR2 (germline): SGHRS, YFSETQ. The CDR3 is 16 amino acids. The ends lost 7 bases at V and 7 bases at J; junction bases unmatched: 16. Here the CDR3 reads CASFGVAGPGGNEQFF. As DNA, the CDR3 is TGCGCCAGCTTCGGAGTAGCGGGGCCCGGGGGTAATGAGCAGTTCTTC.

The V call is TRBV4-2, the J call TRBJ2-6; tentative D call: TRBD1 (5 bases). V was cut by 4 bases and J by 4 bases, with 11 bases left in between. Germline V gene sequence: CDR1 LGHNA, CDR2 YNFKEQ. CDR3 size: 15 residues. This chain's CDR3 is CASSLRQSGANVLTF. In nucleotides, the CDR3 is TGTGCCAGCAGCCTTCGACAGTCCGGGGCCAACGTCCTGACTTTC.

This CDR3 reads CASSLSLERGWVKETQYF. The CDR3 coding sequence is TGCGCCAGCAGCTTGAGTTTAGAGAGGGGCTGGGTCAAAGAGACCCAGTACTTC. The V gene is TRBV5-1, the J gene TRBJ2-5; D tentatively fits TRBD1 or TRBD2 (5 bases each). V was trimmed by 1 base and J by 3 bases, leaving 22 bases between them. From germline, CDR1 is SGHRS and CDR2 YFSETQ. CDR3 length: 18 residues.

The chain employs TRBV7-6 and TRBJ2-5; the match to TRBD1 covers 8 bases. The V segment lost 4 bases and the J segment 5 bases; nucleotides outside the gene matches: 6. This CDR3 has 14 amino acids. Per germline, CDR1 SGHVS and CDR2 FNYEAQ. In DNA, the CDR3 is TGTGCCAGCAGCTCCGGACAGGGTTTGGAGACCCAGTACTTC. Protein: CASSSGQGLETQYF.